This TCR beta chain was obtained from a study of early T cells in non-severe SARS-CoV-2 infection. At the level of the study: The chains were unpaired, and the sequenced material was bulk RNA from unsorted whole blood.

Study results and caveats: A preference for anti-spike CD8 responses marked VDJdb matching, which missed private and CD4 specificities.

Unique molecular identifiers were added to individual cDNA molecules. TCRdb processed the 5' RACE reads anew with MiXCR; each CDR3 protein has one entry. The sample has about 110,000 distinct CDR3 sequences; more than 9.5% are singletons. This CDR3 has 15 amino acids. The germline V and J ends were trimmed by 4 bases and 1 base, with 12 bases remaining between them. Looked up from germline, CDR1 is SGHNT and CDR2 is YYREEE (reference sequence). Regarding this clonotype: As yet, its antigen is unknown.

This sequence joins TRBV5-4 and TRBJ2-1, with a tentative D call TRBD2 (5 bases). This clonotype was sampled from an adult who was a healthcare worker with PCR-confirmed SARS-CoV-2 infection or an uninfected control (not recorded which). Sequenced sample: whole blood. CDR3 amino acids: CASSEGYTSYNEQFF. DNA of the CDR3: TGTGCCAGCAGCGAGGGCTACACATCCTACAATGAGCAGTTCTTC.